These T cell receptor beta chains were read from a single sample in a study of control samples from healthy donors and cancer patients. Profiling relied on immunoSEQ multiplex PCR, and the TCRdb table lists in-frame clones only, not all of them. The table lists about 220,000 clones, over 90% of them singletons, with about 1.6% in the top ten. The sequenced sample consisted of blood. The receptors originated from a man aged 45-60 years in good health. CDR3s include the opening cysteine and the closing phenylalanine or tryptophan.

V: TRBV6-5; J: TRBJ1-4; CDR3: CASSAGITNEKLFF
V: TRBV18; J: TRBJ2-7; CDR3: CASSPPNRYEQYF
V: TRBV5-6; J: TRBJ1-1; CDR3: CASSLSGGAPNTEAFF
V: TRBV2; J: TRBJ2-7; CDR3: CASTDNYEQYF
V: TRBV18; J: TRBJ2-5; CDR3: CASSPNSHQETQYF
V: TRBV28; J: TRBJ2-7; CDR3: CASREHGPYEQYF
V: TRBV6-2/TRBV6-3; J: TRBJ1-1; CDR3: CASSLFRGRTEAFF
V: TRBV18; J: TRBJ1-3; CDR3: CASSPDRTSGNTIYF
V: TRBV14; J: TRBJ1-4; CDR3: CASSQTTTNEKLFF
V: TRBV14; J: TRBJ1-1; CDR3: CASGPTAGEAFF
V: TRBV6-5; J: TRBJ1-3; CDR3: CASTRSSGNTIYF
V: TRBV28; J: TRBJ2-5; CDR3: CASRVKQETQYF
V: TRBV7-9; J: TRBJ1-2; CDR3: CASSFERAVNYGYTF
V: TRBV19; J: TRBJ2-2; CDR3: CASNSAGELFF
V: TRBV7-8; J: TRBJ2-3; CDR3: CASSWGPRLFSTDTQYF
V: TRBV5-1; J: TRBJ2-7; CDR3: CASRGEYSSYEQYF
V: TRBV5-1; J: TRBJ1-2; CDR3: CASSLGGRAANYGYTF
V: TRBV28; J: TRBJ1-5; CDR3: CASSTADSLPPNQPQHF
V: TRBV4-1; J: TRBJ2-1; CDR3: CASSPQSSGGLSNEQFF
V: TRBV5-4; J: TRBJ1-4; CDR3: CASSLTATNEKLFF
V: TRBV18; J: TRBJ1-6; CDR3: CASSPNRPENSPLHF
V: TRBV5-5; J: TRBJ1-6; CDR3: CASSFGAGASYNSPLHF
V: TRBV3-1/TRBV3-2; J: TRBJ2-2; CDR3: CASTSGSGVNTGELFF
V: TRBV24-1; J: TRBJ2-3; CDR3: CATSDSGGADTQYF
V: TRBV18; J: TRBJ2-5; CDR3: CASSPRELETQYF
V: TRBV6-5; J: TRBJ2-1; CDR3: CATSQGGEQFF
V: TRBV5-4; J: TRBJ1-6; CDR3: CASSLVLGDNSPLHF
V: TRBV6-6; J: TRBJ1-3; CDR3: CASSSIQGNTIYF
V: TRBV2; J: TRBJ1-2; CDR3: CASRETANYGYTF